Presented here are 9 T cell receptor beta chains from one specimen sequenced in a study of T cells in narcolepsy. Clones were read by immunoSEQ multiplex PCR, and TCRdb kept only the in-frame ones, dropping some. This sample carries tens of thousands of clones, around 83% of them seen once, and the ten largest clones take approximately 1.7%. Material for sequencing was memory (CD45RA-) CD4+ T cells from blood. Every receptor here comes from a human donor in good health.

A few counts support this clone. This rearrangement joins TRBV4-2 to TRBJ1-4, with 9 bases identical to TRBD1. Looked up from germline, CDR1 is LGHNA and CDR2 is YNFKEQ. The CDR3 contains 17 residues. V lost 2 bases, J lost 8 bases, and 12 bases stayed unmatched. The CDR3, as DNA: TGTGCCAGCAGCCAAAACAGGGGGCTGGGAGTTTTCGAAAAACTGTTTTTT. Protein sequence: CASSQNRGLGVFEKLFF.

J is TRBJ1-2 and V is TRBV5-4; D remains unclear. Deletions cut 3 bases from V and 2 bases from J, with 11 bases between. Germline assignment: CDR1 SGHNT and CDR2 YYREEE (reference sequence). The length of the CDR3 is 14 residues. The CDR3 protein is CASSSSGTNYGYTF. CDR3 nucleotides: TGTGCCAGCAGCTCTAGTGGAACCAACTATGGCTACACCTTC.

This clone is a singleton in its sample. This chain joins TRBV30 and TRBJ2-4, with D hard to call. The V end lost 0 bases, the J end lost 1 base, and 10 bases lay between the germline ends. Per germline, CDR1 GTSNPN and CDR2 SVGIG (reference sequence). The CDR3 runs to 15 residues. The CDR3 loop is CAWSVGYSAKNIQYF. The DNA for the CDR3 is TGTGCCTGGAGTGTGGGCTATTCGGCCAAAAACATTCAGTACTTC.

The chain joins TRBV7-3 to TRBJ2-1; D might be TRBD2 (6 bases). In germline, CDR1 is SGHTA, CDR2 FQGTGA. The germline V and J ends were trimmed by 5 bases and 2 bases, with 13 bases remaining between them. The CDR3 length is 15 residues. The CDR3 here is CASSPTGLTYNEQFF. CDR3 DNA sequence: TGTGCCAGCAGCCCAACGGGACTTACCTACAATGAGCAGTTCTTC.

The gene calls are TRBV6-5 and TRBJ1-2; D unresolved. Trimming took 8 bases from V and 2 from J, leaving 12 bases between them. The CDR3 contains 13 residues. CDR1 is MNHEY and CDR2 is SVGAGI in the germline V gene. CDR3 amino acids: CASGRASNYGYTF. Here the CDR3 DNA reads TGTGCCAGCGGTCGGGCCAGCAACTATGGCTACACCTTC.

Note on this clone: Other DNA sequences in this sample translate to the same CDR3. The chain combines TRBV11-2 with TRBJ1-1, with D possibly matching TRBD1 (6 bases). V was cut by 1 base and J by 4 bases, with 16 bases left in between. This CDR3 has 16 amino acids. CDR1 and CDR2 from the germline V gene are SGHAT and FQNNGV. The DNA for the CDR3 is TGTGCCAGCAGCTTAGTCATTGGGGGGGCCGGCACTGAAGCTTTCTTT. Protein product: CASSLVIGGAGTEAFF.

The rearrangement uses TRBV5-4 and TRBJ2-3; 8 bases map to TRBD2. V lost 5 bases to trimming and J lost 5 bases; unmatched junction nucleotides: 10. CDR1 and CDR2 from the germline V gene are SGHNT and YYREEE (reference sequence). This CDR3 contains 15 residues. The CDR3 loop reads CASRRSGGVGDTQYF. DNA of the CDR3: TGTGCCAGCAGGCGGAGCGGGGGCGTGGGAGATACGCAGTATTTT.

The rearrangement joins TRBV4-3 to TRBJ2-3; the D is unclear. The CDR3 length is 13 residues. Germline values: CDR1 LGHNA, CDR2 YSLEER. V dropped 4 bases and J dropped 5 bases, with 10 bases sitting between them. The CDR3 here is CASSRAVGDTQYF. The CDR3 bases are TGCGCCAGCAGCCGGGCAGTGGGAGATACGCAGTATTTT.

The chain links TRBV7-6 to TRBJ2-2; D is uncertain. The CDR3 totals 17 residues. The V gene's germline CDR1 is SGHVS and CDR2 FNYEAQ. V gave up 6 bases and J gave up 0 bases, with 17 bases separating them. CDR3 loop: CASSPRPTSSNTGELFF. Written as DNA, the CDR3 is TGTGCCAGCAGTCCCAGACCGACTTCCTCGAACACCGGGGAGCTGTTTTTT.